This TCR beta chain was retrieved from a study of CD8+ T cells in alopecia areata. Across the whole study: People stayed on tofacitinib for 6 to 18 months, then stopped the drug for 6 months. Whole-study results and caveats: TCR sharing was clearer in mice than between patients, perhaps partly owing to patient HLA diversity. While tofacitinib was given, many expanded lesional clones persisted in scalp and blood.

In regard to this clone: Its cognate antigen is unknown.

Extracted from the samples, RNA was reverse transcribed into cDNA to serve as the sequencing template. Using immunoSEQ multiplex PCR, the repertoire was profiled, and TCRdb retains in-frame clones only, with some absent. This sample carries 150,000 or so clones, roughly 63% of them seen once, and the ten largest clones take 16%. This CDR3 contains 13 residues. The V end was cut by 3 bases, the J end by 6 bases, with 12 bases between. CDR1 is SGHRS, CDR2 YFSETQ, per germline. Regarding treatment: oral pan-JAK inhibitor, 5-10 mg twice daily. The sequence was obtained from a human donor with alopecia areata. The starting material was CD4+ T cells sorted from blood, obtained at approximately week 61, from a patient treated with tofacitinib. The chain combines TRBV5-1 with TRBJ1-1, with D possibly matching TRBD1 (6 bases). As DNA, the CDR3 is TGCGCCAGCAGCTCGGAAAAGGGGGCTGAAGCTTTCTTT. Encoded protein: CASSSEKGAEAFF.